Below, 22 T cell receptor beta chains from the same sample are listed, as sequenced in a study of blood T cell repertoires in COVID-19. The assay was immunoSEQ multiplex PCR, and TCRdb's table has in-frame clones only and misses some. The sample lists around 170,000 clones, approximately 82% occurring once. Source material: peripheral blood. All receptors come from a man between 65 and 80 years old who had recovered from COVID-19.

This chain connects TRBV5-1 to TRBJ2-2; possible D gene TRBD2, 5 bases. The V end was cut by 6 bases, the J end by 5 bases, with 11 bases between. Germline-derived CDR1 and CDR2 are SGHRS and YFSETQ. The CDR3 runs to 13 residues. The CDR3 region is CASTPERTGELFF. DNA of the CDR3: TGCGCCAGCACCCCGGAGCGGACCGGGGAGCTGTTTTTT.

J is TRBJ2-2 and V is TRBV5-1; 11 positions match TRBD2. The CDR3 contains 20 residues. Looked up from germline, CDR1 is SGHRS and CDR2 is YFSETQ. Trimming cost V 4 bases and J 4 bases; bases outside gene matches: 18. CDR3 bases: TGCGCCAGCAGCAGGGACAGTCCCGGGACTAGCGGTTTTCTCACCGGGGAGCTGTTTTTT. It yields the protein CASSRDSPGTSGFLTGELFF.

V gene TRBV28 combines with J gene TRBJ1-2, with 8 bases lining up with TRBD1. After removal of 10 bases from V and 3 bases from J, the junction contained 7 bases not matched to a gene. The CDR3 spans 13 residues. Germline lookup yields CDR1 MDHEN and CDR2 SYDVKM. This chain's CDR3 is CATRTQGDYGYTF. The CDR3 DNA sequence: TGTGCCACCCGAACACAGGGGGACTATGGCTACACCTTC.

The V gene is TRBV9, the J gene TRBJ1-2, with TRBD1 identical over 9 bases. The CDR3 has 16 amino acids. The V segment lost 0 bases and the J segment 4 bases; nucleotides outside the gene matches: 7. Germline V CDR1 and CDR2: SGDLS, YYNGEE. The CDR3 nucleotides read TGTGCCAGCAGCGTAGACAGGGCGGACAGGGGCTATGGCTACACCTTC. Its protein product is CASSVDRADRGYGYTF.

The chain has TRBV6-2 or TRBV6-3 and TRBJ1-6; 10 bases align to TRBD1. Trimming cost V 6 bases and J 10 bases; bases outside gene matches: 9. The V gene's germline CDR1 is MNHEY and CDR2 SVGEGT. This CDR3 has 15 amino acids. The CDR3 loop is CASSWDRGDRSPLHF. CDR3 nucleotides: TGTGCCAGCAGCTGGGACAGGGGAGATAGGTCACCCCTCCACTTT.

In DNA, the CDR3 is TGCAGCGTTGTTCGGGGGTCAGATACGCAGTATTTT. Its protein product is CSVVRGSDTQYF. The rearrangement uses TRBV29-1 and TRBJ2-3, with a possible D match to TRBD2 (6 bases). Trimming took off 4 bases at V and 4 bases at J, with 9 bases between the two ends. Per germline, CDR1 SQVTM and CDR2 ANQGSEA. This CDR3 spans 12 amino acids.

V usage is TRBV5-6 and J usage is TRBJ2-7; D is perhaps TRBD2 (6 bases). This CDR3 region has 17 residues. CDR1 SGHDT and CDR2 YYEEEE come from the germline V gene. The V and J ends lost 5 bases and 2 bases respectively, with 23 bases between them. CDR3 in amino acids: CASSYPGTAGLTYEQYF. The CDR3 bases are TGTGCCAGCAGTTATCCGGGAACAGCGGGTCTGACCTACGAGCAGTACTTC. The variable domain in full, completed from reference TRBV5-6 and TRBJ2-7, reads DAGVTQSPTHLIKTRGQQVTLRCSPKSGHDTVSWYQQALGQGPQFIFQYYEEEERQRGNFPDRFSGHQFPNYSSELNVNALLLGDSALYLCASSYPGTAGLTYEQYFGPGTRLTVT.

This clone was observed once. The chain has TRBV5-4 and TRBJ2-5; D is uncertain. This CDR3 comprises 14 residues. Between the trimmed V and J ends, which lost 4 bases and 0 bases, there was a span of 10 bases. Germline V CDR1 and CDR2: SGHNT, YYREEE (reference sequence). The chain's CDR3 is CASSRQENQETQYF. The DNA for the CDR3 is TGTGCCAGCAGCCGACAAGAGAACCAAGAGACCCAGTACTTC. Variable domain in full (rest from reference TRBV5-4 and TRBJ2-5): ETGVTQSPTHLIKTRGQQVTLRCSSQSGHNTVSWYQQALGQGPQFIFQYYREEENGRGNFPPRFSGLQFPNYSSELNVNALELDDSALYLCASSRQENQETQYFGPGTRLLVL.

This rearrangement joins TRBV7-8 to TRBJ1-1; 10 bases align to TRBD1. Germline CDR1 is SGHVS and CDR2 is FQNEAQ. Germline trimming cut 4 bases from V and 5 bases from J; bases unmatched to any gene: 13. The CDR3 is 17 residues long. CDR3 bases: TGTGCCAGCAGCTCAGAGCTACTCGACAGGGGGCGGACTGAAGCTTTCTTT. It is translated as CASSSELLDRGRTEAFF.

The V gene is TRBV6-5, the J gene TRBJ1-2; no definite D call. The CDR3 covers 16 residues. Trimming removed 0 bases from V and 0 bases from J, with 11 bases in between. Germline V gene lookup returns CDR1 MNHEY and CDR2 SVGAGI. This CDR3 reads CASSYSTGLANYGYTF. The CDR3 coding sequence is TGTGCCAGCAGTTACTCGACGGGGTTAGCTAACTATGGCTACACCTTC.

The V call is TRBV6-2 or TRBV6-3, the J call TRBJ1-5, with 8 bases fitting TRBD1. Germline trimming cut 0 bases from V and 10 bases from J; bases unmatched to any gene: 11. In germline, CDR1 is MNHEY, CDR2 SVGEGT. The CDR3 covers 16 residues. The CDR3 reads CASSYSGQGGMVPQHF. CDR3 DNA sequence: TGTGCCAGCAGTTACTCTGGACAGGGTGGGATGGTACCCCAGCATTTT.

This clone appeared once. The chain combines TRBV7-2 with TRBJ1-3, with D uncertain. Deletions cut 2 bases from V and 1 base from J, with 9 bases between. The germline gives CDR1 SGHTA, CDR2 FQGNSA. This CDR3 region has 15 residues. The CDR3: CASSLLIESGNTIYF. The CDR3 DNA reads TGTGCCAGCAGCTTACTCATTGAGTCTGGAAACACCATATATTTT.

The chain is built from TRBV5-1 and TRBJ2-7; 11 bases agree with TRBD2. The CDR3 contains 16 residues. The germline CDR1 and CDR2 sequences are SGHRS and YFSETQ. V trimming: 4 bases; J trimming: 2 bases; junction bases outside the gene matches: 8. CDR3 nucleotide sequence: TGCGCCAGCAGCGCCGCGCTAGCGGGAGGAGCCTACGAGCAGTACTTC. Encoded protein: CASSAALAGGAYEQYF.

This clone was seen more than once but under ten times. The chain uses TRBV2 and TRBJ2-7, with TRBD2 identical over 11 bases. From germline, CDR1 is SNHLY and CDR2 FYNNEI. Losses at the gene ends were 5 bases for V and 5 bases for J; bases not matched to a gene: 11. This CDR3 region has 16 residues. CDR3 coding DNA: TGTGCCAGCAGTCGAAGCGGGCTAGCGGGAGGTAACGAGCAGTACTTC. This sequence encodes CASSRSGLAGGNEQYF.

V is TRBV19 and J is TRBJ2-4; TRBD1 matches at 10 bases. The CDR3 is made up of 17 amino acids. The J segment lost 3 bases and the V segment lost 2 bases, leaving 7 bases of the junction unmatched. CDR1 LNHDA and CDR2 SQIVND come from the germline V gene (reference sequence). CDR3 in DNA: TGTGCCAGTAGTATATCCGGACAGGGGGGTTTCAAAAACATTCAGTACTTC. It is translated as CASSISGQGGFKNIQYF.

V and J are TRBV21-1 and TRBJ2-7; the D segment call TRBD1 is taken from the table without a DNA check. TRBV21-1 is a documented pseudogene. The CDR3 is 12 amino acids. DNA of the CDR3: TGTGCCAGCAGAACAGCTTCCTACGAGCAGTACTTC. Protein sequence: CASRTASYEQYF.

J is TRBJ2-1 and V is TRBV11-3; TRBD2 aligns across 12 bases. Germline values: CDR1 SGHNT, CDR2 YENEEA. CDR3 length: 15 amino acids. V gave up 3 bases and J gave up 7 bases; unmatched junction bases: 4. CDR3 loop: CASSFRLAGANEQFF. DNA for the CDR3: TGTGCCAGCAGCTTTCGACTAGCGGGAGCGAATGAGCAGTTCTTC.

The chain is built from TRBV19 and TRBJ2-7, with a tentative D call TRBD1 (5 bases). CDR3 length: 14 amino acids. Trimming removed 3 bases from V and 4 bases from J, with 13 bases in between. The germline V gene encodes CDR1 LNHDA and CDR2 SQIVND (reference sequence). The DNA for the CDR3 is TGTGCCAGTAGTATTCCTGGCAGGGTATACGAGCAGTACTTC. Its translation: CASSIPGRVYEQYF. Using reference TRBV19 and TRBJ2-7 for the parts outside the CDR3, the full variable domain is DGGITQSPKYLFRKEGQNVTLSCEQNLNHDAMYWYRQDPGQGLRLIYYSQIVNDFQKGDIAEGYSVSREKKESFPLTVTSAQKNPTAFYLCASSIPGRVYEQYFGPGTRLTVT.

In its sample, this clone was seen once. This chain links TRBV10-1 with TRBJ2-2, with D maybe TRBD1 (6 bases). V was shortened by 6 bases and J by 1 base, with 9 bases between the two germline ends. Per the germline V gene, CDR1 is WNHNN and CDR2 is SYGVQD (reference sequence). The CDR3 totals 14 residues. In DNA form, the CDR3 reads TGCGCCAGCAGCCAAGGGGGGAACACCGGGGAGCTGTTTTTT. Translating it yields CASSQGGNTGELFF.

This sequence joins TRBV2 and TRBJ1-4, with TRBD1 matching over 8 bases. Germline values: CDR1 SNHLY, CDR2 FYNNEI. J was trimmed by 4 bases and V by 6 bases; bases with no gene match: 4. The CDR3 totals 14 residues. CDR3 in amino acids: CASRETGVNEKLFF. For the CDR3, the DNA is TGTGCCAGCAGGGAGACAGGGGTTAATGAAAAACTGTTTTTT.

The chain has TRBV7-9 and TRBJ2-1; 8 bases fit TRBD1. Germline V gives CDR1 SEHNR, CDR2 FQNEAQ (reference sequence). Unmatched junction bases numbered 6, after V lost 0 bases and J lost 5 bases. CDR3 length: 16 amino acids. The CDR3 coding sequence is TGTGCCAGCAGCTTAGCGTTAGGGACAGGAGACAATGAGCAGTTCTTC. Its protein is CASSLALGTGDNEQFF.

This rearrangement joins TRBV2 to TRBJ1-2; perhaps TRBD1 as D (5 bases). The CDR3 covers 13 residues. V lost 6 bases and J 1 base, leaving 9 bases between the germline ends. Per germline, CDR1 SNHLY and CDR2 FYNNEI. CDR3 sequence (DNA): TGTGCCAGCAGCGACGGGGGTAACTATGGCTACACCTTC. Residues: CASSDGGNYGYTF.